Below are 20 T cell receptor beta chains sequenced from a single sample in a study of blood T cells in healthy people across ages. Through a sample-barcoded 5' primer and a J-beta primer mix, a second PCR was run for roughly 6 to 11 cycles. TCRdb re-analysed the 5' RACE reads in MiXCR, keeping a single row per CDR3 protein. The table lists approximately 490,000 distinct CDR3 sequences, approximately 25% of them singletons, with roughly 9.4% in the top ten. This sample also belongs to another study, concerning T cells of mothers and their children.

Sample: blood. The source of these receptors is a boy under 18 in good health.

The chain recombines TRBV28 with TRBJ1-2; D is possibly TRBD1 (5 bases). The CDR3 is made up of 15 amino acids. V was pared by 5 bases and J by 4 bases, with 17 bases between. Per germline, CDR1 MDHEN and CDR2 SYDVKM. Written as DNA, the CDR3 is TGTGCCAGCAGTAATCCCGGGACGTCCTCCTATGGCTACACCTTC. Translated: CASSNPGTSSYGYTF.

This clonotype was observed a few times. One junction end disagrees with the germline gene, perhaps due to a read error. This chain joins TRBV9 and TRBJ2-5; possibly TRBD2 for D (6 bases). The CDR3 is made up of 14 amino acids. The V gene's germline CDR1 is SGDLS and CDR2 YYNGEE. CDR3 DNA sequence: TGTGCCAGCAGCGTAGACGGGACTCAAGAGACCCGGTACTTC. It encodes CASSVDGTQETRYF. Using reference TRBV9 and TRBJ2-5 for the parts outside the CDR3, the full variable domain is DSGVTQTPKHLITATGQRVTLRCSPRSGDLSVYWYQQSLDQGLQFLIQYYNGEERAKGNILERFSAQQFPDLHSELNLSSLELGDSALYFCASSVDGTQETRYFGPGTRLLVL.

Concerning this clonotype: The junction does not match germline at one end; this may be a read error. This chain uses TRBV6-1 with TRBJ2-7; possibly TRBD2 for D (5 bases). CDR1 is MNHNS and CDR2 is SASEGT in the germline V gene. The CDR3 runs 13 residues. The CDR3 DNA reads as TGTGCCAGCTTCCTCTCGGGGTCCTACGCGCAGTACTTC. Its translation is CASFLSGSYAQYF.

CDR3 DNA sequence: TGCAGTGGTTGGCAGCTTAACTATGGCTACACCTTC. Amino acids: CSGWQLNYGYTF. The gene calls are TRBV20-1 and TRBJ1-2; unclear D gene. Trimming left V 7 bases short and J 1 base short, with 10 bases between. In germline, CDR1 is DFQATT, CDR2 SNEGSKA (reference sequence). The CDR3 is 12 amino acids.

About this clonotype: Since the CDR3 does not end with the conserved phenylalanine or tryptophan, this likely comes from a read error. The CDR3 DNA reads as TGCGCCAGCAGCCAAGATCGGATTAGCCCGTGGAGCCAAGAGACCCAGTACCTC. It yields the protein CASSQDRISPWSQETQYL. The chain employs TRBV4-3 and TRBJ2-5; no clear D. The CDR3 sequence is 18 residues long. V was shortened by 0 bases and J by 1 base, with 18 bases between the two germline ends. Germline CDR1 is LGHNA and CDR2 is YSLEER.

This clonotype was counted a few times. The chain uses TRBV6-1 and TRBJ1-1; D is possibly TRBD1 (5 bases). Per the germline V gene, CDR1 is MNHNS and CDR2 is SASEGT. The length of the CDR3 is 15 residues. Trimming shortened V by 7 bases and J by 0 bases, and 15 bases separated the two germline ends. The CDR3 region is CASTQEGLMNTEAFF. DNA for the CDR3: TGTGCCAGCACCCAAGAGGGGCTCATGAACACTGAAGCTTTCTTT.

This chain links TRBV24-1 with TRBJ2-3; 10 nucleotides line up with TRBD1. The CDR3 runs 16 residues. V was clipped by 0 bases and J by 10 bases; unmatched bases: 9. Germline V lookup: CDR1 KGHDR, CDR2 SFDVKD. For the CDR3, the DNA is TGTGCCACCAGTGATTTGATAGGGACAGGGGATGTGGCGCAGTATTTT. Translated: CATSDLIGTGDVAQYF.

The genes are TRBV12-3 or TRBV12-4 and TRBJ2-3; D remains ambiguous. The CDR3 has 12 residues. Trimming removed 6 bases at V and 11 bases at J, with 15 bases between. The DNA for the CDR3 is TGTGCCAGCAGACCAGAACTGTTTATGCAGTATTTT. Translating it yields CASRPELFMQYF.

The DNA for the CDR3 is TGTGCCAGCAGTAGGTCACAGACTAGCGGGAGTGTAAACATTCAGTACTTC. Protein product: CASSRSQTSGSVNIQYF. The gene calls are TRBV6-1 and TRBJ2-4; 12 nucleotides match TRBD2. This CDR3 has 17 amino acids. The germline gives CDR1 MNHNS, CDR2 SASEGT. With V trimmed by 5 bases and J by 6 bases, 11 bases remained unmatched.

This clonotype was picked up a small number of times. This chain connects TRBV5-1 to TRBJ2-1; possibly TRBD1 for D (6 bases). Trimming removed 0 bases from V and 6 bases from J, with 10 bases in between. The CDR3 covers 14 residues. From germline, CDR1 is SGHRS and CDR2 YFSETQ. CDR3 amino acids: CASSLVAGVNEQFF. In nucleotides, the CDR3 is TGCGCCAGCAGCTTGGTTGCAGGGGTCAATGAGCAGTTCTTC.

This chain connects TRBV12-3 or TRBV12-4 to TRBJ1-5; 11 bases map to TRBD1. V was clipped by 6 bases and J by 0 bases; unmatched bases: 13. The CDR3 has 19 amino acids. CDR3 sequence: CASSNAGTGGGYSNQPQHF. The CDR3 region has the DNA TGTGCCAGCAGCAACGCCGGGACAGGGGGTGGGTATAGCAATCAGCCCCAGCATTTT.

CDR3 in DNA: TGTGCCAGCTCACACCGGGACAGGCATTACACAGATACGCAGTATTTT. Amino acids: CASSHRDRHYTDTQYF. This rearrangement joins TRBV18 to TRBJ2-3; 8 positions agree with TRBD1. CDR1 KGHSH and CDR2 LQKENI come from the germline V gene. After removal of 4 bases from V and 2 bases from J, the junction contained 8 bases not matched to a gene. The CDR3 is 16 amino acids.

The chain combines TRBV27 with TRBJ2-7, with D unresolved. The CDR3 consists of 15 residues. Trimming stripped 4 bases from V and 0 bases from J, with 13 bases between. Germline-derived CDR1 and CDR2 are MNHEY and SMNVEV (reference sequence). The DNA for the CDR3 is TGTGCCAGCAGTTCCTCGGCGGTGTTCTCCTACGAGCAGTACTTC. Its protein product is CASSSSAVFSYEQYF.

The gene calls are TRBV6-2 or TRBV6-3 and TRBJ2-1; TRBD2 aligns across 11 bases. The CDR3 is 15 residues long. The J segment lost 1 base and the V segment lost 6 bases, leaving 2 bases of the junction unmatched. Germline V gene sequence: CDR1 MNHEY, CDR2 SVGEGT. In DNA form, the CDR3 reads TGTGCCAGCAGAACTAGCGGGAGATCCTACAATGAGCAGTTCTTC. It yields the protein CASRTSGRSYNEQFF.

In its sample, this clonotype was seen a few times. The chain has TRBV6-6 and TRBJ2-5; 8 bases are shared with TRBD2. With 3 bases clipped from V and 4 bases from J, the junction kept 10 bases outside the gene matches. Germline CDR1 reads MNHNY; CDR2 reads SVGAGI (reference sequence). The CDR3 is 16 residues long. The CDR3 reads CASSYPPPRGGETQYF. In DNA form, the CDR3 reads TGTGCCAGCAGTTATCCACCCCCCCGGGGGGGAGAGACCCAGTACTTC.

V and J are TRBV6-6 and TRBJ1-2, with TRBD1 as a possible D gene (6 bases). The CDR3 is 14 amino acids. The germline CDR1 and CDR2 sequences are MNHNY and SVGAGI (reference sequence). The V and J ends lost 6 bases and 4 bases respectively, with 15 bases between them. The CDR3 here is CASSSEGGGYGYTF. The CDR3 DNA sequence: TGTGCCAGCAGCTCTGAAGGGGGTGGCTATGGCTACACCTTC.

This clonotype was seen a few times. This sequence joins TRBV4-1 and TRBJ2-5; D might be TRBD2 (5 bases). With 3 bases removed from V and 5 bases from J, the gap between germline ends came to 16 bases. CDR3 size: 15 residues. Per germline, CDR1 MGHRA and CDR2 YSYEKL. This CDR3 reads CASSHGRSRVETQYF. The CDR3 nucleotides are TGCGCCAGCAGCCACGGACGCTCGCGGGTGGAGACCCAGTACTTC.

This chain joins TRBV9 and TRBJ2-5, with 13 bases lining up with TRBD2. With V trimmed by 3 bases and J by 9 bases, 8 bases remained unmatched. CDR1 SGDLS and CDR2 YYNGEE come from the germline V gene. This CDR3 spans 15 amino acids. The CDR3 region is CASSAGTSGVQAQYF. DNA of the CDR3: TGTGCCAGCAGCGCCGGGACTAGCGGGGTCCAGGCCCAGTACTTC.

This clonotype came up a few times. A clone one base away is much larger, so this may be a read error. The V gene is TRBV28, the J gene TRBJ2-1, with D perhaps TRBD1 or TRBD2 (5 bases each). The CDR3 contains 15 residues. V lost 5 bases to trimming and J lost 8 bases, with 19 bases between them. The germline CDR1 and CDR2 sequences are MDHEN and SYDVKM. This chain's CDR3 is CASSSPGPDGYEQFF. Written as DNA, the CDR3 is TGTGCCAGCAGTAGTCCGGGACCAGACGGATATGAGCAGTTCTTC.

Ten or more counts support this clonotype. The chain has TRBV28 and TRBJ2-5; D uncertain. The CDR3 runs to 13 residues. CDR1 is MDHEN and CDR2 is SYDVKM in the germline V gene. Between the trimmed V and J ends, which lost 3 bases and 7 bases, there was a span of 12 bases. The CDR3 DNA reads TGTGCCAGCAGTTTTCTGGGCACTGTGACCCAGTACTTC. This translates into CASSFLGTVTQYF.